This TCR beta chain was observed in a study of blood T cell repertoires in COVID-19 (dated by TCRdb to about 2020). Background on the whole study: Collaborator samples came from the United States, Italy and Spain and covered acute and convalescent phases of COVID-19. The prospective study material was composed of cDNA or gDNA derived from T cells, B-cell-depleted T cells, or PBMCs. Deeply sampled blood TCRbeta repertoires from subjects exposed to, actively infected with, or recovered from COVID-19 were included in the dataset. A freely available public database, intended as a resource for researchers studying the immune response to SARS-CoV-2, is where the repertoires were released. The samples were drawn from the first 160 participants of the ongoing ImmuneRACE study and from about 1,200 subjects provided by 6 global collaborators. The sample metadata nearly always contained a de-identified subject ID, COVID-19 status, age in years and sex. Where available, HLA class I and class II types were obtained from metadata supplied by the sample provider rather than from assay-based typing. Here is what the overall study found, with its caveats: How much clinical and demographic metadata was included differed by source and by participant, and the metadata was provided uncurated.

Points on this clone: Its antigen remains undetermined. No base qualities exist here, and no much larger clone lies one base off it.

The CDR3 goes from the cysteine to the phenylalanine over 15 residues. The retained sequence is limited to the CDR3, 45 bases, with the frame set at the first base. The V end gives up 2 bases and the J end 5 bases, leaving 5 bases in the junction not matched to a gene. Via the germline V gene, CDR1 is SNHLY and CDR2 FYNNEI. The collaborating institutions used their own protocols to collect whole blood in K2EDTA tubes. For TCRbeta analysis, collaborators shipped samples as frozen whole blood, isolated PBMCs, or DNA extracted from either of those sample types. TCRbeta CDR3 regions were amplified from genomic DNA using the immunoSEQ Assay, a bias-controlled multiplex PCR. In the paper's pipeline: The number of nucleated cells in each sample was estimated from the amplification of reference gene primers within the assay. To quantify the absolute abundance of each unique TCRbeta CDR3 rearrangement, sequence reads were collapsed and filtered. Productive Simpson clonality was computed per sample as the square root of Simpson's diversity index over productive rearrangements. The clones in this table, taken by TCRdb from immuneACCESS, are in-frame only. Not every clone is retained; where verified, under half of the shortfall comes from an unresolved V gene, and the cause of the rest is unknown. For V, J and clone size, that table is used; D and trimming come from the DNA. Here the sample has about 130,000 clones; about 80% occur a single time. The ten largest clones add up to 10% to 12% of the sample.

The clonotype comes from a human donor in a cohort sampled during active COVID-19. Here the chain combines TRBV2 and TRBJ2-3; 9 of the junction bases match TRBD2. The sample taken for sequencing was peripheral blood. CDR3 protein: CASSEPSGALDTQYF. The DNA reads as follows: TGTGCCAGCAGTGAACCTAGCGGGGCTTTAGATACGCAGTATTTT.